This T cell receptor (beta chain) was sequenced for a study of shared clonotypes between healthy human individuals. Findings and limits, study-wide: Non-shared clonotypes had lower generation probabilities than those shared by all four donors.

As for this clone: The antigen remains unidentified.

The CDR3 is made up of 10 amino acids. Germline values: CDR1 DFQATT, CDR2 SNEGSKA (reference sequence). V lost 6 bases to trimming and J lost 9 bases, with 9 bases between them. In the sorted-subset replicate PCRs, around 220 ng DNA, roughly 30,000 T cell genomes, was used. Authors' analysis steps: ImmunoSEQ junction-only sequences lacked quality scores, so their filtering differed. TCRdb keeps only in-frame clones here, not all; method: immunoSEQ multiplex PCR. V and J calls and clone size are those listed in that table; D and trimming were worked out from the DNA. The table lists under 1,900,000 clones, approximately 98.5% of them singletons, with about 0.35% in the top ten.

The TCR comes from a man aged 25-45 years in good health. The chain employs TRBV20-1 and TRBJ2-1, with unresolved D. The specimen sequenced was naive CD4+ T cells sorted from blood. The subset was: CD45RA+ positively selected. CDR3 nucleotides: TGCAGTGCCCATCAAAGTGAGCAGTTCTTC. This gives the protein CSAHQSEQFF.